The 14 T cell receptor beta chains listed next were all sequenced from one sample in a study of T cells in Graves' hyperthyroidism and ophthalmopathy. Amplification of TCR beta CDR3 regions used RNA as the template. The HTBI primer set drove a first-round RT-PCR of the TCR CDR3. TCRdb reprocessed the multiplex PCR reads via MiXCR and lists one record per CDR3 protein. The table lists roughly 380,000 distinct CDR3 sequences, 18% of them singletons. Sequencing was carried out using blood. The receptors come from a woman in her thirties or forties with Graves' ophthalmopathy.

This clonotype was observed at least ten times. This sequence joins TRBV2 and TRBJ2-4, with 10 bases that match TRBD1. CDR1 SNHLY and CDR2 FYNNEI come from the germline V gene. V lost 6 bases, J lost 3 bases, and 2 bases stayed unmatched. CDR3 length: 14 residues. The CDR3, as DNA: TGTGCCAGCAGCGACAGGGGGCTCAAAAACATTCAGTACTTC. Its protein is CASSDRGLKNIQYF.

This clonotype was seen repeatedly, ten times or more. V gene TRBV5-1 combines with J gene TRBJ2-2; D might be TRBD1 (5 bases). Trimming removed 0 bases from V and 1 base from J, with 10 bases in between. Germline lookup yields CDR1 SGHRS and CDR2 YFSETQ. This CDR3 has 16 residues. CDR3 in DNA: TGCGCCAGCAGCTTGGAGGGGTTCCTGAACACCGGGGAGCTGTTTTTT. Residues: CASSLEGFLNTGELFF.

This clonotype was picked up many times. This chain connects TRBV11-2 to TRBJ2-5; TRBD2 matches at 13 bases. This CDR3 comprises 17 residues. After removal of 5 bases from V and 5 bases from J, the junction contained 11 bases not matched to a gene. Germline lookup yields CDR1 SGHAT and CDR2 FQNNGV. The CDR3 DNA follows: TGTGCCAGCAGCCGTTCACCGGGACTAGCGGGACGTGAGACCCAGTACTTC. Its protein is CASSRSPGLAGRETQYF. The complete variable domain, with remaining parts taken from reference TRBV11-2 and TRBJ2-5, reads EAGVAQSPRYKIIEKRQSVAFWCNPISGHATLYWYQQILGQGPKLLIQFQNNGVVDDSQLPKDRFSAERLKGVDSTLKIQPAKLEDSAVYLCASSRSPGLAGRETQYFGPGTRLLVL.

The DNA of the CDR3 is TGCAGTGCTGAGGACAGGGTAAACGAGCAGTACTTC. Protein product: CSAEDRVNEQYF. The chain employs TRBV20-1 and TRBJ2-7; TRBD1 aligns across 8 bases. The CDR3 has 12 amino acids. Germline V gene lookup returns CDR1 DFQATT and CDR2 SNEGSKA (reference sequence). The V segment lost 5 bases and the J segment 5 bases; nucleotides outside the gene matches: 5.

Ten or more counts support this clonotype. V is TRBV29-1 and J is TRBJ1-1; a possible D gene is TRBD1 (5 bases). The length of the CDR3 is 15 residues. Trimming shortened V by 1 base and J by 1 base, and 13 bases separated the two germline ends. CDR1 and CDR2 from the germline V gene are SQVTM and ANQGSEA. The CDR3 loop reads CSVEGTRGSNTEAFF. For the CDR3, the DNA is TGCAGCGTTGAAGGGACAAGGGGTTCGAACACTGAAGCTTTCTTT.

This clonotype occurred many times. The chain joins TRBV10-1 to TRBJ1-1; D unresolved. Trimming took 4 bases from V and 3 from J, leaving 9 bases between them. This CDR3 region has 13 residues. CDR1 WNHNN and CDR2 SYGVQD come from the germline V gene (reference sequence). DNA for the CDR3: TGCGCCAGCAGTGTTGGGGTATACACTGAAGCTTTCTTT. Its translation is CASSVGVYTEAFF.

The chain recombines TRBV6-2 or TRBV6-3 with TRBJ2-7; 11 nucleotides line up with TRBD1. Germline CDR1 and CDR2: MNHEY and SVGEGT. With 2 bases clipped from V and 6 bases from J, the junction kept 6 bases outside the gene matches. CDR3 length: 15 amino acids. CDR3 sequence reads: CASSYGGTGGREQYF. CDR3 DNA sequence: TGTGCCAGCAGTTACGGAGGGACAGGGGGGCGCGAGCAGTACTTC.

Of note for this clonotype: Just one base apart from a much larger clone, this may be a read error. The rearrangement joins TRBV28 to TRBJ1-1, with 8 bases fitting TRBD1. Germline V gene data show CDR1 as MDHEN and CDR2 as SYDVKM. The CDR3 runs to 16 residues. V was clipped by 5 bases and J by 5 bases; unmatched bases: 13. The CDR3 nucleotides are TGTGCCAGCAGTAGCACTAACCCAGGGGGCTATACTGAAGCTTTCTTT. Its protein is CASSSTNPGGYTEAFF. Full variable domain (remainder filled in from reference TRBV28 and TRBJ1-1): DVKVTQSSRYLVKRTGEKVFLECVQDMDHENMFWYRQDPGLGLRLIYFSYDVKMKEKGDIPEGYSVSREKKERFSLILESASTNQTSMYLCASSSTNPGGYTEAFFGQGTRLTVV.

This clonotype was detected many times. This rearrangement joins TRBV28 to TRBJ1-1, with 8 bases aligning to TRBD1. V was clipped by 6 bases and J by 4 bases; unmatched bases: 7. The CDR3 totals 14 residues. Germline-derived CDR1 and CDR2 are MDHEN and SYDVKM. This CDR3 reads CASRTFQGATEAFF. CDR3 coding DNA: TGTGCCAGCAGAACCTTTCAGGGGGCCACTGAAGCTTTCTTT.

This rearrangement joins TRBV20-1 to TRBJ2-7; 8 bases match TRBD2. Germline V gives CDR1 DFQATT, CDR2 SNEGSKA (reference sequence). Unmatched junction bases numbered 3, after V lost 8 bases and J lost 3 bases. CDR3 size: 11 residues. CDR3: CSFGTSYEQYF. The CDR3 bases are TGCAGTTTCGGGACTAGCTACGAGCAGTACTTC.

This clonotype was counted many times. V is TRBV6-5 and J is TRBJ2-7; D gene uncertain. Looked up from germline, CDR1 is MNHEY and CDR2 is SVGAGI. V lost 0 bases and J lost 2, with 5 bases in between. The CDR3 loop spans 13 amino acids. CDR3 region: CASSYSGPYEQYF. CDR3 sequence (DNA): TGTGCCAGCAGTTACTCCGGGCCCTACGAGCAGTACTTC.

In this sample, this clonotype turned up a few times. The rearrangement joins TRBV20-1 to TRBJ1-1; possibly TRBD1 for D (5 bases). From germline, CDR1 is DFQATT and CDR2 SNEGSKA (reference sequence). V was pared by 0 bases and J by 11 bases, with 16 bases between. The CDR3 extends over 13 amino acids. The CDR3 DNA reads TGCAGTGCTAGAGATTTTCAGGGTTTTGGGGCTTTCTTT. Translated: CSARDFQGFGAFF.

In this sample, this clonotype turned up a few times. The CDR3 sequence is CASRGYGTASGPATGYGYTF. Written as DNA, the CDR3 is TGTGCCAGCAGGGGATACGGGACGGCTTCAGGGCCGGCGACAGGTTATGGCTACACCTTC. This sequence joins TRBV6-2 or TRBV6-3 and TRBJ1-2, with D maybe TRBD1 (6 bases). The V end lost 6 bases, the J end lost 5 bases, and 34 bases lay between the germline ends. Per germline, CDR1 MNHEY and CDR2 SVGEGT. This CDR3 region has 20 residues.

This clonotype came up many times. Relative to the germline gene, one junction end is altered; a read error may explain this. CDR3 residues: CASREGTNQAKTQYF. The CDR3 DNA reads as TGTGCCAGCAGAGAAGGGACTAATCAGGCAAAGACCCAGTACTTC. The gene calls are TRBV6-1 and TRBJ2-5, with 7 bases matching TRBD2. The CDR3 is 15 amino acids. Germline-derived CDR1 and CDR2 are MNHNS and SASEGT.